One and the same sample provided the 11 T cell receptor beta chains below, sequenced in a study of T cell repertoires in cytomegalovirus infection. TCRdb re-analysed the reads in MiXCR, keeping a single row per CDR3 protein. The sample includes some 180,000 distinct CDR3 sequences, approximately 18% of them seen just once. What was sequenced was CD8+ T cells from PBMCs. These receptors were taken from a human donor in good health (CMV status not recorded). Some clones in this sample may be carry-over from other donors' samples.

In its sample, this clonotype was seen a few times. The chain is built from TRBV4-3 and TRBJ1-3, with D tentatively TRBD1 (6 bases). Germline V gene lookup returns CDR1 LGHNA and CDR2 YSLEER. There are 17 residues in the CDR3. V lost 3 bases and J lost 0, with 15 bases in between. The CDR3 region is CASSHLTGANSGNTIYF. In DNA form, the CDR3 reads TGCGCCAGCAGCCACCTGACAGGTGCCAACTCTGGAAACACCATATATTTT.

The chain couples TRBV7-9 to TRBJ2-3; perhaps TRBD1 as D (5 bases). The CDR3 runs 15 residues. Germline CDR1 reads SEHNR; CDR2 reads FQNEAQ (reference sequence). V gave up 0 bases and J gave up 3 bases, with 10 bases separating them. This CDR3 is CASSLAETATDTQYF. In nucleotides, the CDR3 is TGTGCCAGCAGCTTAGCGGAGACAGCGACAGATACGCAGTATTTT.

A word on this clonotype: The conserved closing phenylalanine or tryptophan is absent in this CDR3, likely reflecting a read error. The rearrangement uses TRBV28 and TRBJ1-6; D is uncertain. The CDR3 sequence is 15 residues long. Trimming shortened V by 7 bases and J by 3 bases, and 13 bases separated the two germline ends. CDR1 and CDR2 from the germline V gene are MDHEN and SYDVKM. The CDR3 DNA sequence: TGTGCCAGCATCGAGGATTCGGTCTATAATTCACCCCTCCACTTA. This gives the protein CASIEDSVYNSPLHL.

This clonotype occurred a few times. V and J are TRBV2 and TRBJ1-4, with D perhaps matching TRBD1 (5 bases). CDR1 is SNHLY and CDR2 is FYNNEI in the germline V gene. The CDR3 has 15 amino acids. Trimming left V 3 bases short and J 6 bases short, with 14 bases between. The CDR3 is CASSDGTVEDEKLFF. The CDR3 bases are TGTGCCAGCAGTGATGGGACCGTGGAAGATGAAAAACTGTTTTTT.

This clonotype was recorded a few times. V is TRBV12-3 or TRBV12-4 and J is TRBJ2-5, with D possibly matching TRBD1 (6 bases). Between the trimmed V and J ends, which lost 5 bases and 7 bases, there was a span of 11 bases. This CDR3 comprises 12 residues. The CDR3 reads CASSDRYRTQYF. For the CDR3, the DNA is TGTGCCAGCAGTGACAGGTACCGGACCCAGTACTTC.

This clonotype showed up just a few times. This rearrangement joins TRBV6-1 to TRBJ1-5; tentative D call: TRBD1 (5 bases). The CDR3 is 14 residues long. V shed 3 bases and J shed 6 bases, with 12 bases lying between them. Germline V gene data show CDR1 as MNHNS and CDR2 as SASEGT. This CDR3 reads CASSDGGVAQPQHF. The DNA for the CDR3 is TGTGCCAGCAGTGACGGGGGGGTGGCTCAGCCCCAGCATTTT.

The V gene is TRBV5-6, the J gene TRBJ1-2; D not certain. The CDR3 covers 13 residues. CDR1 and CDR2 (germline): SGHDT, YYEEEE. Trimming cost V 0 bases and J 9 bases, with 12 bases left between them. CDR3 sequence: CASSLGDLLSYTF. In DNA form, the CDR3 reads TGTGCCAGCAGCTTGGGAGACTTACTCAGCTACACCTTC.

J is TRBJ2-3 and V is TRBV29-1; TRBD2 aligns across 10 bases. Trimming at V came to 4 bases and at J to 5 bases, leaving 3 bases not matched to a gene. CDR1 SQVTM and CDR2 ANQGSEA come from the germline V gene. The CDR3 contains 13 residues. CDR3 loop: CSVVGLAIDTQYF. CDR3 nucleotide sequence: TGCAGCGTTGTGGGACTAGCGATAGATACGCAGTATTTT.

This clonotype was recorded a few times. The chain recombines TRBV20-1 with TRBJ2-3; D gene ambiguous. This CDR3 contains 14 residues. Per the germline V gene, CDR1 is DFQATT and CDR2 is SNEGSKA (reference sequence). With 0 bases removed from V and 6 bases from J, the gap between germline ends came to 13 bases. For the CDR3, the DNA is TGCAGTGCTAGAGACATAGCATCGGGTGATACGCAGTATTTT. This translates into CSARDIASGDTQYF.

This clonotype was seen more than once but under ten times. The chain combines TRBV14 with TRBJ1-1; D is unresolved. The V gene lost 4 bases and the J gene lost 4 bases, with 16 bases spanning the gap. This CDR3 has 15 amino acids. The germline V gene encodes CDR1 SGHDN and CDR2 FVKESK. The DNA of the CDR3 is TGTGCCAGCAGCCCGCTAGGAGGGTGGGTCACTGAAGCTTTCTTT. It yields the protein CASSPLGGWVTEAFF.

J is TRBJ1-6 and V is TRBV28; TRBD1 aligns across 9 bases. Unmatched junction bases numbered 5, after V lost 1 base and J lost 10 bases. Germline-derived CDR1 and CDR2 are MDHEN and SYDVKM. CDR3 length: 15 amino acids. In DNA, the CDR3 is TGTGCCAGCAGTTTATTCGGACAGGGGAGGTCACCCCTCCACTTT. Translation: CASSLFGQGRSPLHF.